This T cell receptor (beta chain) was sequenced in a study of T cell responses to AZD1222 COVID-19 vaccine (dated by TCRdb to the early 2020s). Regarding the complete study: A total of approximately 240 trial participants underwent TCR sequencing, of whom more than 200 had received two doses of AZD1222 and 26 had received two doses of the MenACWY control vaccine. Enrollment into the trials was organized by age into subgroups of 18-55, 56-69 and 70-plus years, and those subgroups contained roughly 150, 30 and 60 TCR-sequenced participants, respectively.

The CDR3 regions of human TCRbeta chains were analyzed by immunosequencing. Processing in the source paper ran as follows. TCRs in the repertoires were matched against a reference library of SARS-CoV-2-specific TCRs that had been generated with the MIRA antigen-specificity platform. Breadth meant the fraction of unique TCRs that were SARS-CoV-2-associated, whereas depth meant the fraction of total T cells that were SARS-CoV-2-associated. Using the MIRA data, each spike-specific TCR was mapped to the spike region that the TCR reacts to and placed in a CD4 or CD8 class. Log10-transformed breadth and depth values were compared by one-way ANOVA with Sidak's multiple comparisons tests. Held by TCRdb, this immuneACCESS table contains in-frame sequences only and omits some clones. Under half of the omission traces to an unresolved V gene where checked; the cause of the rest is unknown. The V and J calls and clone size are taken from that table; D and trimming were inferred from the DNA. This sample has 170,000 or so clones in its table, and just over 85% of those were observed once. More than 9% of the sample rests with the top ten.

The time point label corresponds to: about 28 days (+/-7) after the second vaccine dose. Because spike-specific TCR depth and breadth did not differ between the two schedules, AZD1222 recipients who got a second dose at roughly 4 weeks were pooled with those who got a second dose at roughly 12 weeks. Vaccinee samples were obtained from the UK trials COV001 and COV002, which included a single-blind randomized controlled phase 2/3 trial of AZD1222 (ChAdOx1 nCoV-19) in healthy adults. Trial participant PBMC samples were collected at day 0 and day 28 after the second dose for TCRbeta chain sequencing. CDR3 length: 16 amino acids, cysteine to phenylalanine. Only the CDR3 DNA stays, 48 bases, in frame from base 1. CDR1 and CDR2 are read off the germline V gene as MNHEY and SVGEGT. The junction carries 20 bases between V and J, which are trimmed by 5 bases and 6 bases respectively. Results the study describes overall, beyond this receptor: In the small 56-69-year group, the increase in depth fell short of significance, most likely because of low power. Conclusions about previously exposed vaccinees were limited because only six AZD1222 recipients were SARS-CoV-2 seropositive at baseline. Epitopes outside the regions mutated in the B.1.351 and B.1.1.7 variants were reportedly recognized by nearly half of the unique spike-specific TCRs. Participants were mostly white British, with more females than males. The authors suggested clonal diversity may have been underestimated. CD4 TCRs associated with the vaccine covered the entire spike protein, and the dominant responses were in regions 160-218 and 743-854. Because no samples from the day 14 peak response were available, repertoires could be characterized only after the peak T cell response. After two AZD1222 doses, both the breadth and the depth of spike-specific TCRs were significantly higher than at day 0 and than in MenACWY recipients.

A note on this clone: Its recognized antigen is unknown. No much larger clone exists at a distance of one base, and base qualities are not known.

The chain uses TRBV6-2 or TRBV6-3 and TRBJ2-1, and possibly TRBD1, on 5 matching bases. The sample consisted of peripheral blood, taken 28 days after the second AZD1222 dose. The receptor's source is an adult who received the AZD1222 COVID-19 vaccine. CDR3 region: CASSDLTVMYFNEQFF. The base sequence is TGTGCCAGCAGTGACCTGACAGTTATGTACTTCAATGAGCAGTTCTTC.